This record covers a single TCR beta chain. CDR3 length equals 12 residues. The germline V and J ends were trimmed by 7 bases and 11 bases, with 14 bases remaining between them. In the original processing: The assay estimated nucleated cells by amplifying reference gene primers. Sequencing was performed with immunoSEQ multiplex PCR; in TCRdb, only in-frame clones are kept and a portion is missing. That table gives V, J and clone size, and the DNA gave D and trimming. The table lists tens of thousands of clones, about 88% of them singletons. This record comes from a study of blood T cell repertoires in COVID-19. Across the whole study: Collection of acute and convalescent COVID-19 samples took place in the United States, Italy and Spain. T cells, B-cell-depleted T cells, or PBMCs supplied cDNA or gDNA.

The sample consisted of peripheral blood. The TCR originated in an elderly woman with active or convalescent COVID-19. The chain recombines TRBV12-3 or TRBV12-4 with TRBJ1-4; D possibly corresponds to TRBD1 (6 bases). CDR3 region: CASNQDRGKLFF. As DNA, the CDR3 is TGTGCCAGCAACCAGGACAGAGGGAAACTGTTTTTT.